This TCR beta chain was obtained from a study of Ad26.COV2.S vaccination and SARS-CoV-2 variants. Study findings and constraints: Following vaccination, spike-specific CD8+ and CD4+ T cell responses reportedly exhibited substantial breadth. Vaccine recipients and placebo recipients showed similar non-spike TCR breadth.

The data were produced by immunoSEQ multiplex PCR, yet TCRdb's version contains in-frame clones alone and is incomplete. The sample consists of around 140,000 clones, roughly 90% of them appearing once. This CDR3 contains 18 residues. Trimming shortened V by 8 bases and J by 1 base, and 27 bases separated the two germline ends. Per germline, CDR1 LGHDT and CDR2 YNNKEL (reference sequence). Notes on this clone: Antigen: not known.

V and J are TRBV3-1 (or the pseudogene TRBV3-2) and TRBJ2-7; D ambiguous. The material sequenced was peripheral blood, taken after recovery from COVID-19. This receptor was obtained from a human donor who had recovered from COVID-19. The CDR3 here is CASPPPQMGYAESYEQYF. CDR3 DNA: TGTGCCAGCCCACCCCCTCAAATGGGGTACGCGGAATCCTACGAGCAGTACTTC.